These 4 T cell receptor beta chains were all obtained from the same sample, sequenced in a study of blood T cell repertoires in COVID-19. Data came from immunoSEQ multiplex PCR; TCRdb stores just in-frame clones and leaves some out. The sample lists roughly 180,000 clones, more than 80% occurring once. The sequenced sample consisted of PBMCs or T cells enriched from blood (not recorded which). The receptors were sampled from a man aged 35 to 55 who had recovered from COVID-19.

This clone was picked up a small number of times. CDR3 sequence reads: CASSRPSLAGVTGELFF. The CDR3 DNA reads as TGTGCCAGCAGTCGCCCTAGCCTAGCGGGGGTAACCGGGGAGCTGTTTTTT. V is TRBV6-6 and J is TRBJ2-2; 10 bases are a match to TRBD2. CDR1 is MNHNY, CDR2 SVGAGI, per germline (reference sequence). Trimming took 5 bases from V and 5 from J; bases not matched to a gene: 11. The CDR3 contains 17 residues.

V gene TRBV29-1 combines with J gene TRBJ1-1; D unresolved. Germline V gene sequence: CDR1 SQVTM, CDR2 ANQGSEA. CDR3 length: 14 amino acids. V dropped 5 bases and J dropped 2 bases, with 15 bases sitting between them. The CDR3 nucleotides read TGCAGCGTTCACCCTAAATTACGAAACACTGAAGCTTTCTTT. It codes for CSVHPKLRNTEAFF.

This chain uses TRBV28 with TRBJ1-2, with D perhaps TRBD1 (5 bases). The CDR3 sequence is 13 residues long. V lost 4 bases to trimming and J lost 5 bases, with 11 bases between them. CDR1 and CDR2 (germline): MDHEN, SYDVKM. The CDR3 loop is CASSSRQWYGYTF. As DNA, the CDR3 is TGTGCCAGCAGTTCTAGACAGTGGTATGGCTACACCTTC.

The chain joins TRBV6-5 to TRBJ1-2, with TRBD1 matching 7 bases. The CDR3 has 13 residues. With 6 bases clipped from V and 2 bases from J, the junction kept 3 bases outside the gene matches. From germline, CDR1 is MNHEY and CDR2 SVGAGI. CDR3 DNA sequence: TGTGCCAGCAGGACAGGGTCGAACTATGGCTACACCTTC. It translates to CASRTGSNYGYTF.